The entry below describes one TCR beta chain. Its antigen is currently unknown. The data are from a study of CD8+CD57+ T cells in acquired aplastic anemia. Investigators profiled TCR beta VDJ and CDR3 from genomic DNA template. TCRdb recomputed calls from the reads with MiXCR, one row per CDR3 protein. In the table there are about 20,000 distinct CDR3 sequences, 30% to 40% of which are singletons. Whoever was chosen for sequencing had shown CD8+CD57+ cell expansion by flow cytometry. The length of the CDR3 is 14 residues. Germline V gives CDR1 SGHVS, CDR2 FNYEAQ. The V gene end was trimmed by 1 base and the J gene end by 10 bases; junction bases not matched to a gene: 3. General study points: The diversity of CD8+CD57+ cells in patients was lower than that of total CD4+ and CD8+ pools.

Sequencing was done on a sample of CD8+CD57+ T cells sorted from PBMCs. As to subset: bead-enriched CD8+CD57+ effector memory T cells from SAA patients. This receptor was obtained from a human donor with aplastic anemia. The chain carries TRBV7-6 and TRBJ2-6, with TRBD2 matching 8 bases. This CDR3 is CASSLEAGDNVLTF. CDR3 nucleotide sequence: TGTGCCAGCAGCTTAGAAGCGGGAGATAACGTCCTGACTTTC.